The present T cell receptor beta chain was sequenced within a study of a mutant IDH1 vaccine in newly diagnosed glioma (dated by TCRdb to the early 2020s). Context from the whole study: Patients received eight vaccinations in weeks 1, 3, 5, 7, 11, 15, 19 and 23, corresponding to visits V03 through V10. Of the roughly 32 patients who were treated, about 62% were male and around 40% were female, and the mean age was roughly 40 years. Vaccination started 4-6 weeks after radiotherapy alone, or was given together with temozolomide cycles in the groups whose treatment included chemotherapy. Peripheral blood was drawn at six visits: V03 (baseline), V05, V07, V10, V12 and V13. For exploratory analyses, longitudinal TCRB deep sequencing was carried out in roughly 23 treated patients wherever samples were available. Prior to enrollment, patients had been given standard therapy consisting of radiotherapy alone, temozolomide alone, or radiochemotherapy with temozolomide, with the combination given to most patients. The research as a whole found: Changes in the top peripheral T cell clonotypes picked up by TCRB sequencing did not appear to be linked to pseudoprogression. Selection of PBMC samples for TCRB deep sequencing was based on availability. Vaccine-induced immune responses across multiple MHC alleles were detected in about 93% of patients. It was noted by the authors that analyses of patient blood samples could not be reproduced owing to sample limitations.

Spanning cysteine to phenylalanine, the CDR3 consists of 12 amino acids. Only the CDR3 portion is preserved as DNA: 36 bases, with reading frame beginning at the first base. V is pared back by 3 bases and J by 3 bases, with 2 bases lying between the germline termini. According to the germline V gene, CDR1 reads SGHTA and CDR2 reads FQGNSA. With respect to this clone: It has no known antigen specificity. Base qualities were left out, and no much larger clone turns up one base away.

The time point label, read with the paper, signifies: week 23, last vaccination. A 20-mer mutant IDH1 peptide at 300 micrograms in Montanide made up each vaccine dose, which was injected subcutaneously together with topical imiquimod. Donors had newly diagnosed WHO grade 3 or 4 IDH1-mutant astrocytomas with loss of nuclear ATRX. The samples were drawn from NOA16, a multicentre, single-arm, open-label phase I trial in Germany that tested a mutant IDH1 peptide vaccine in humans for the first time. The DNeasy Blood and Tissue Kit was used to extract genomic DNA from EDTA blood for TCRB sequencing. To prepare the library, the immunoSEQ multiplex PCR assay was applied. Rearranged TCR beta chain sequences were amplified using the hsTCRB Kit according to the manufacturer's protocol. Sequencing of TCRB libraries was carried out on an Illumina MiSeq. The published analysis was carried out like this. The kit vendor's proprietary platform handled demultiplexing, trimming and gene mapping. The clones in this table, taken by TCRdb from immuneACCESS, are in-frame only. Not every clone is retained; where verified, under half of the shortfall comes from an unresolved V gene, and the cause of the rest is unknown. The DNA gave D and trimming, while V, J and clone size come from that table. This sample comprises tens of thousands of clones, 78% of them detected only once. The ten largest clones add up to approximately 6.5% of the sample.

The chain couples TRBV7-2 to TRBJ2-2; the D gene is unclear. The clonotype originates from a woman aged 40 to 50 with glioma. Some clones in this sample may be carry-over from other donors' samples. The material was PBMCs, obtained from a glioma patient whose treatment included an IDH1 peptide vaccine. The DNA is TGTGCCAGCAGCTTGGACACCGGGGAGCTGTTTTTT. This is translated as CASSLDTGELFF. Extended through the reference TRBV7-2 and TRBJ2-2 proteins, this CDR3 yields the full variable domain: GAGVSQSPSNKVTEKGKDVELRCDPISGHTALYWYRQSLGQGLEFLIYFQGNSAPDKSGLPSDRFSAERTGGSVSTLTIQRTQQEDSAVYLCASSLDTGELFFGEGSRLTVL.